This paragraph covers one T cell receptor beta chain sequence. Its antigen is currently unknown. Germline assignment: CDR1 SGHRS and CDR2 YFSETQ. The CDR3 is 17 residues long. Researchers used template switching to add UMIs featuring a 6-nucleotide sample barcode. Following a re-call of the 5' RACE reads, TCRdb has one entry per CDR3 protein and lacks DNA. This sample contains some 99,000 distinct CDR3 sequences. This entry comes from a study of monozygotic twins with inflammatory bowel disease. Study-level findings and limits: The analysis yielded no support for one strong signal or clonotype associated with IBD.

The source is a human donor with ulcerative colitis or Crohn's disease, or a healthy co-twin of an affected twin (not recorded which). The sample taken for sequencing was blood. This rearrangement joins TRBV5-1 to TRBJ2-1; checking the TCRdb D call of TRBD1 is not possible without DNA. The CDR3 is CASSSNPTGSSYNEQFF. The complete variable domain, with remaining parts taken from reference TRBV5-1 and TRBJ2-1, reads KAGVTQTPRYLIKTRGQQVTLSCSPISGHRSVSWYQQTPGQGLQFLFEYFSETQRNKGNFPGRFSGRQFSNSRSEMNVSTLELGDSALYLCASSSNPTGSSYNEQFFGPGTRLTVL.